The 28 T cell receptor beta chains reported below all come from one sample, sequenced in a study of T cell repertoires in cytomegalovirus infection. The antigens for these receptors are not known. TCRdb fed the reads into MiXCR, producing one record per CDR3 protein. The sample has roughly 150,000 distinct CDR3 sequences, about 32% seen once; the top ten hold about 50%. The sample consisted of CD8+ T cells from cultured PBMCs, taken from culture after CMV antigen stimulation. The receptors were sampled from a human donor in good health (CMV status not recorded). Some clones in this sample may be carry-over from other donors' samples.

This clonotype was counted between two and nine times. The rearrangement joins TRBV7-6 to TRBJ2-6; no definite D call. The V end lost 1 base, the J end lost 2 bases, and 9 bases lay between the germline ends. The CDR3 runs to 16 residues. CDR1 and CDR2 (germline): SGHVS, FNYEAQ. The CDR3 DNA sequence: TGTGCCAGCAGCTTAGAATTGGCGGCTGGGGCCAACGTCCTGACTTTC. Its protein product is CASSLELAAGANVLTF.

This clonotype was counted ten times or more. The chain carries TRBV19 and TRBJ1-1; D is undetermined. The CDR3 is 13 residues long. V was clipped by 3 bases and J by 1 base, with 6 bases between them. Germline CDR1 and CDR2: LNHDA and SQIVND (reference sequence). The DNA for the CDR3 is TGTGCCAGTAGTATCAGCGGGAACACTGAAGCTTTCTTT. Translation: CASSISGNTEAFF. Drawing the rest from reference TRBV19 and TRBJ1-1, the complete variable domain is DGGITQSPKYLFRKEGQNVTLSCEQNLNHDAMYWYRQDPGQGLRLIYYSQIVNDFQKGDIAEGYSVSREKKESFPLTVTSAQKNPTAFYLCASSISGNTEAFFGQGTRLTVV.

CDR3 loop: CASSPGTGGYTEAFF. DNA of the CDR3: TGTGCCAGCAGCCCCGGGACAGGGGGATATACTGAAGCTTTCTTT. V usage is TRBV11-2 and J usage is TRBJ1-1, with 11 bases lining up with TRBD1. The CDR3 consists of 15 residues. V shed 5 bases and J 5 bases; nucleotides not matched to a gene: 7. The germline gives CDR1 SGHAT, CDR2 FQNNGV.

The chain recombines TRBV28 with TRBJ2-3; no clear D gene. This CDR3 spans 12 amino acids. Germline lookup yields CDR1 MDHEN and CDR2 SYDVKM. V was shortened by 6 bases and J by 2 bases, with 6 bases between the two germline ends. CDR3 sequence (DNA): TGTGCCAGCAGGGGTTTCACAGATACGCAGTATTTT. It yields the protein CASRGFTDTQYF. Full variable domain (remainder filled in from reference TRBV28 and TRBJ2-3): DVKVTQSSRYLVKRTGEKVFLECVQDMDHENMFWYRQDPGLGLRLIYFSYDVKMKEKGDIPEGYSVSREKKERFSLILESASTNQTSMYLCASRGFTDTQYFGPGTRLTVL.

This clonotype was detected many times. CDR3 nucleotide sequence: TGTGCCAGCAGTACGGGGGGCGGTGAGCAGTTCTTC. Its translation is CASSTGGGEQFF. V gene TRBV6-5 combines with J gene TRBJ2-1; D perhaps matches TRBD2 (7 bases). V lost 5 bases, J lost 9 bases, and 11 bases lay in between. CDR1 and CDR2 from the germline V gene are MNHEY and SVGAGI. CDR3 length: 12 amino acids.

The V gene is TRBV6-2 or TRBV6-3, the J gene TRBJ2-3; 7 positions match TRBD2. Germline V gene data show CDR1 as MNHEY and CDR2 as SVGEGT. The CDR3 covers 16 residues. With V trimmed by 5 bases and J by 3 bases, 11 bases remained unmatched. The CDR3 nucleotides read TGTGCCAGCAGTAAAGGACTAGGCGGGAGTACAGATACGCAGTATTTT. The encoded protein is CASSKGLGGSTDTQYF.

V and J are TRBV7-9 and TRBJ2-7; 9 nucleotides match TRBD2. V shed 4 bases, J shed 2 bases, and the junction held 9 bases outside the gene matches. The CDR3 is 16 residues long. The germline gives CDR1 SEHNR, CDR2 FQNEAQ (reference sequence). The CDR3 sequence: CASSWVSGGLTYEQYF. CDR3 sequence (DNA): TGTGCCAGCAGCTGGGTTAGCGGGGGCCTTACCTACGAGCAGTACTTC.

This clonotype was seen only once. The chain couples TRBV27 to TRBJ2-7; D is undetermined. V was trimmed by 2 bases and J by 2 bases, leaving 10 bases between them. The CDR3 is 14 amino acids. Germline values: CDR1 MNHEY, CDR2 SMNVEV (reference sequence). DNA for the CDR3: TGTGCCAGCAGTTTAATTGGCAGTACCTACGAGCAGTACTTC. It yields the protein CASSLIGSTYEQYF.

The chain joins TRBV6-5 to TRBJ1-1; 7 bases line up with TRBD1. With 10 bases clipped from V and 7 bases from J, the junction kept 12 bases outside the gene matches. This CDR3 region has 13 residues. The germline V gene encodes CDR1 MNHEY and CDR2 SVGAGI. CDR3 sequence reads: CATTGVGMGEAFF. CDR3 sequence (DNA): TGTGCCACCACAGGGGTAGGGATGGGTGAAGCTTTCTTT.

V and J are TRBV15 and TRBJ2-7; D not resolved. The V gene's germline CDR1 is LNHNV and CDR2 YYDKDF (reference sequence). CDR3 length: 16 residues. Deletions cut 1 base from V and 1 base from J, with 14 bases between. The chain's CDR3 is CATSRVAQDPSYEQYF. The CDR3 nucleotides are TGTGCCACCAGCAGAGTTGCCCAGGATCCATCCTACGAGCAGTACTTC.

The chain uses TRBV25-1 and TRBJ1-2; D unresolved. The V gene lost 4 bases and the J gene lost 4 bases, with 10 bases spanning the gap. The CDR3 is 13 amino acids. CDR1 MGHDK and CDR2 SYGVNS come from the germline V gene. In DNA, the CDR3 is TGTGCCAGCAGTGCCATACGAAGCTATGGCTACACCTTC. Translating it yields CASSAIRSYGYTF.

This clonotype was counted once. This sequence joins TRBV27 and TRBJ1-5; D is uncertain. The germline V gene encodes CDR1 MNHEY and CDR2 SMNVEV (reference sequence). The CDR3 length is 13 residues. The V end lost 3 bases, the J end lost 7 bases, and 10 bases lay between the germline ends. CDR3 sequence: CASSFGQDQPQHF. The CDR3 nucleotides are TGTGCCAGCAGTTTCGGGCAAGACCAGCCCCAGCATTTT.

J is TRBJ2-1 and V is TRBV2, with a tentative D call TRBD1 (6 bases). Germline assignment: CDR1 SNHLY and CDR2 FYNNEI. V was shortened by 8 bases and J by 3 bases, with 17 bases between the two germline ends. This CDR3 spans 15 amino acids. CDR3 protein: CASCSSGTHYNEQFF. The CDR3 DNA reads TGTGCCAGCTGTTCCTCCGGGACACACTACAATGAGCAGTTCTTC.

The chain joins TRBV11-2 to TRBJ2-5, with D unresolved. Germline values: CDR1 SGHAT, CDR2 FQNNGV. V lost 2 bases and J lost 5, with 15 bases in between. CDR3 length: 15 amino acids. Written as DNA, the CDR3 is TGTGCCAGCAGCTTAAGGCCCGGGTATCGGGAGACCCAGTACTTC. This gives the protein CASSLRPGYRETQYF.

This clonotype turned up a few times. V usage is TRBV27 and J usage is TRBJ1-1; a weak D match, TRBD1 (6 bases). CDR3 size: 13 residues. Deletions cut 3 bases from V and 8 bases from J, with 13 bases between. Per the germline V gene, CDR1 is MNHEY and CDR2 is SMNVEV (reference sequence). CDR3 sequence (DNA): TGTGCCAGCAGTTTGAGTCGGACAGTCGAAGCTTTCTTT. It translates to CASSLSRTVEAFF.

Regarding this clonotype: A read error may account for a junction end that differs from germline. The rearrangement uses TRBV12-3 or TRBV12-4 and TRBJ1-2; D may be TRBD1 (6 bases). This CDR3 spans 14 amino acids. This CDR3 is CASWGGGGDYDYTF. CDR3 nucleotides: TGTGCCAGCTGGGGCGGGGGCGGTGACTATGACTACACCTTC.

The V and J genes are TRBV6-5 and TRBJ2-7; tentatively, D is TRBD1 or TRBD2 (5 bases each). Between the trimmed V and J ends, which lost 3 bases and 5 bases, there was a span of 11 bases. Germline CDR1 reads MNHEY; CDR2 reads SVGAGI. This CDR3 is 13 amino acids long. CDR3 in DNA: TGTGCCAGCAGTTATTTAGGGGACGACGAGCAGTACTTC. The encoded protein is CASSYLGDDEQYF.

This clonotype was seen many times. The chain has TRBV7-6 and TRBJ2-5, with TRBD1 matching 7 bases. Germline CDR1 reads SGHVS; CDR2 reads FNYEAQ. The CDR3 totals 15 residues. V trimming: 0 bases; J trimming: 4 bases; junction bases outside the gene matches: 5. The CDR3 coding sequence is TGTGCCAGCAGCTTAGCGACAGGGAGTGGAGAGACCCAGTACTTC. Translating it yields CASSLATGSGETQYF.

The gene calls are TRBV9 and TRBJ1-2; no clear D. Trimming cost V 4 bases and J 4 bases, with 5 bases left between them. This CDR3 is built from 11 residues. Germline V gene lookup returns CDR1 SGDLS and CDR2 YYNGEE. CDR3 coding DNA: TGTGCCAGCAGCAGTATCTATGGCTACACCTTC. This gives the protein CASSSIYGYTF.

The chain has TRBV9 and TRBJ2-1; D remains unclear. CDR1 is SGDLS and CDR2 is YYNGEE in the germline V gene. V was pared by 3 bases and J by 0 bases, with 16 bases between. This CDR3 is 17 amino acids long. CDR3 loop: CASSEPAGPSSYNEQFF. As DNA, the CDR3 is TGTGCCAGCAGCGAGCCGGCTGGACCAAGCTCCTACAATGAGCAGTTCTTC.

This clonotype was detected many times. J is TRBJ2-3 and V is TRBV6-2 or TRBV6-3; tentative D call: TRBD2 (5 bases). CDR1 MNHEY and CDR2 SVGEGT come from the germline V gene. V was shortened by 6 bases and J by 3 bases, with 10 bases between the two germline ends. The CDR3 is 13 amino acids. This CDR3 is CASSPGFTDTQYF. In DNA, the CDR3 is TGTGCCAGCAGCCCGGGGTTTACAGATACGCAGTATTTT.

This clonotype was counted a few times. The chain has TRBV29-1 and TRBJ1-2, with D possibly TRBD1 on 6 matching bases. CDR1 SQVTM and CDR2 ANQGSEA come from the germline V gene. Trimming took off 1 base at V and 8 bases at J, with 14 bases between the two ends. This CDR3 is built from 13 residues. DNA for the CDR3: TGCAGCGTTGAAGCACAGGGAGCCTTGGGCTACACCTTC. Amino acids: CSVEAQGALGYTF.

The gene calls are TRBV3-1 and TRBJ2-5, with TRBD2 identical over 12 bases. The V segment lost 1 base and the J segment 5 bases; nucleotides outside the gene matches: 8. Germline V CDR1 and CDR2: LGHDT, YNNKEL (reference sequence). The CDR3 consists of 17 residues. The DNA for the CDR3 is TGTGCCAGCAGCCAAGCTCTAGCGGGGGGGCTTCGGGAGACCCAGTACTTC. Translating it yields CASSQALAGGLRETQYF.

This clonotype was counted a few times. The rearrangement uses TRBV27 and TRBJ1-4; unclear D gene. The CDR3 extends over 13 amino acids. The ends were cut back, 2 bases at V and 14 bases at J, with 15 bases in the middle. Germline lookup yields CDR1 MNHEY and CDR2 SMNVEV (reference sequence). The CDR3 sequence is CASSLGRGTGLFF. CDR3 nucleotide sequence: TGTGCCAGCAGTTTAGGTCGAGGTACCGGTCTGTTTTTT.

This clonotype has only a few counts. V gene TRBV5-4 combines with J gene TRBJ2-1; D is uncertain. Per the germline V gene, CDR1 is SGHNT and CDR2 is YYREEE (reference sequence). The length of the CDR3 is 15 residues. V was trimmed by 2 bases and J by 1 base, leaving 10 bases between them. The CDR3 nucleotides are TGTGCCAGCAGCTTAGTGGGCTTTTCCTACAATGAGCAGTTCTTC. Protein: CASSLVGFSYNEQFF.

This clonotype was seen only a few times. J is TRBJ1-1 and V is TRBV12-5; D remains unclear. V lost 1 base, J lost 8 bases, and 11 bases lay in between. Germline CDR1 LGHNT, CDR2 FRNRAP. The CDR3 is 13 residues long. The CDR3 DNA reads as TGTGCTAGTGGTTTGGACCTCGCGGGCGAAGCTTTCTTT. Its protein product is CASGLDLAGEAFF.

The sample holds many counts of this clonotype. The rearrangement links TRBV6-1 to TRBJ2-3, with D perhaps matching TRBD2 (6 bases). This CDR3 comprises 16 residues. The ends were cut back, 5 bases at V and 0 bases at J, with 15 bases in the middle. Germline V gene sequence: CDR1 MNHNS, CDR2 SASEGT. CDR3 nucleotide sequence: TGTGCCAGCAGTTCTCAGGAGGGGACTAGCACAGATACGCAGTATTTT. This encodes CASSSQEGTSTDTQYF.

The gene calls are TRBV15 and TRBJ2-7; D is ambiguous. This CDR3 has 15 amino acids. The V gene's germline CDR1 is LNHNV and CDR2 YYDKDF (reference sequence). V was clipped by 1 base and J by 0 bases, with 10 bases between them. The CDR3 reads CATSRVGESSYEQYF. The CDR3 DNA reads TGTGCCACCAGCAGAGTTGGCGAGAGCTCCTACGAGCAGTACTTC.